The 2 T cell receptor beta chains below come from one sample, sequenced in a study of T-cell reconstitution after alpha-beta-depleted transplantation in children. Unique molecular identifiers were incorporated into the prepared TCRbeta library. TCRdb passed the PCR reads through MiXCR, listing each CDR3 protein once. The table lists hundreds of thousands of distinct CDR3 sequences, 16% of them singletons. This material consisted of PBMCs from the stem cell graft donor, taken from the stem cell graft. The receptors derive from a human donor who donated a stem cell graft to a child with acute myeloid leukemia.

This clonotype was detected a few times. The CDR3 loop reads CASSQEMVYQETQYF. The CDR3 nucleotides are TGTGCCAGCAGCCAAGAGATGGTGTACCAAGAGACCCAGTACTTC. The gene calls are TRBV3-1 and TRBJ2-5; D gene ambiguous. CDR3 length equals 15 residues. Trimming left V 0 bases short and J 0 bases short, with 8 bases between. The V gene's germline CDR1 is LGHDT and CDR2 YNNKEL (reference sequence).

This chain links TRBV4-1 with TRBJ2-1; 10 bases line up with TRBD1. This CDR3 spans 17 amino acids. After removal of 0 bases from V and 10 bases from J, the junction contained 12 bases not matched to a gene. Germline V gene sequence: CDR1 MGHRA, CDR2 YSYEKL. CDR3 DNA: TGCGCCAGCAGCCAAGAGGGGTCGGGACAGGGGTGGTTCGAGCAGTTCTTC. This codes for CASSQEGSGQGWFEQFF.